This TCR beta chain was sequenced during a study of blood T cell repertoires in COVID-19. The table came from immunoSEQ multiplex PCR; TCRdb's copy has only in-frame clones and leaves some out. The table includes 210,000 or so clones, 83% detected once. Germline values: CDR1 SEHNR, CDR2 FQNEAQ (reference sequence). With V trimmed by 0 bases and J by 4 bases, 5 bases remained unmatched. This CDR3 spans 15 amino acids. Sequences were obtained from peripheral blood. The sequence was collected from a woman aged 25 to 45 with COVID-19, enrolled during active disease. This sequence joins TRBV7-9 and TRBJ1-2, with 7 bases aligning to TRBD1. This chain's CDR3 is CASSLARGRSYGYTF. In DNA, the CDR3 is TGTGCCAGCAGCTTAGCGAGGGGGCGCAGCTATGGCTACACCTTC.